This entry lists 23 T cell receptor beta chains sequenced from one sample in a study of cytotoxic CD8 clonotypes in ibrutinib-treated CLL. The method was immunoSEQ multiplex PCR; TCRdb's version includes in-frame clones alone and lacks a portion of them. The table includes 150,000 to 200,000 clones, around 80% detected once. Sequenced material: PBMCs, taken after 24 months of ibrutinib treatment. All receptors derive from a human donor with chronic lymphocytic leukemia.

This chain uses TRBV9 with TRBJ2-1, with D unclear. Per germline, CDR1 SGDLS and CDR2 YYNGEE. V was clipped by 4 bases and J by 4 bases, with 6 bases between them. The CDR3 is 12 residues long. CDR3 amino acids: CASSPRYNEQFF. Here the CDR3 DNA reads TGTGCCAGCAGCCCCCGTTACAATGAGCAGTTCTTC.

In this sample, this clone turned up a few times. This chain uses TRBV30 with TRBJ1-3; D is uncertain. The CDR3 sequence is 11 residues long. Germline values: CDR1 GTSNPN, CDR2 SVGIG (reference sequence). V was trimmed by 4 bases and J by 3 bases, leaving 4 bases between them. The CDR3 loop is CAWIIGNTIYF. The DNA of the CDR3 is TGTGCCTGGATCATTGGAAACACCATATATTTT.

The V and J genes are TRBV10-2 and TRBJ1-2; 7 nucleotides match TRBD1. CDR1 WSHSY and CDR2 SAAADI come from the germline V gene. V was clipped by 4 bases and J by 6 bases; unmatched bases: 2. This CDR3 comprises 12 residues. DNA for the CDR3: TGCGCCAGCAGTGGGACAGGCAATGGCTACACCTTC. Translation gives CASSGTGNGYTF.

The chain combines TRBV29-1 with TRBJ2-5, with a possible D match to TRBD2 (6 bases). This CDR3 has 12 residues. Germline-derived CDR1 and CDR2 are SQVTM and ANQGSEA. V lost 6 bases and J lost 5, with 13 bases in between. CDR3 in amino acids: CSVREGRETQYF. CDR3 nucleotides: TGCAGCGTCCGAGAGGGGAGGGAGACCCAGTACTTC. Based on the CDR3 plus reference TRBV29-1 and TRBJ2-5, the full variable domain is SAVISQKPSRDICQRGTSLTIQCQVDSQVTMMFWYRQQPGQSLTLIATANQGSEATYESGFVIDKFPISRPNLTFSTLTVSNMSPEDSSIYLCSVREGRETQYFGPGTRLLVL.

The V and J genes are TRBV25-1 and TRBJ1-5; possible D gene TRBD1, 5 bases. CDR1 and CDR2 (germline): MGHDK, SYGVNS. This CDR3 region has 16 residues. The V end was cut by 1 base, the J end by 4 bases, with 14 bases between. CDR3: CASSESAGRENQPQHF. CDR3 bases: TGTGCCAGCAGTGAATCGGCGGGCAGGGAAAATCAGCCCCAGCATTTT.

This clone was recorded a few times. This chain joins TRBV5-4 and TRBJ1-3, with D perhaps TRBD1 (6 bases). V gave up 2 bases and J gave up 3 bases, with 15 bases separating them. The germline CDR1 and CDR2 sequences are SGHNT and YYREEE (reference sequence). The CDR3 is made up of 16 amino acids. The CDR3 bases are TGTGCCAGCAGCTTATCCAGGGGCGCGGGTGGAAACACCATATATTTT. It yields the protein CASSLSRGAGGNTIYF.

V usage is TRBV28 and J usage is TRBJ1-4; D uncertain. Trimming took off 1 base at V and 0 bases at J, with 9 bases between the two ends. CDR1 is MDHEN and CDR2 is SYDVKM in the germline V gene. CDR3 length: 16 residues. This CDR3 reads CASSLSGRTTNEKLFF. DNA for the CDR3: TGTGCCAGCAGTTTATCTGGCAGGACAACTAATGAAAAACTGTTTTTT.

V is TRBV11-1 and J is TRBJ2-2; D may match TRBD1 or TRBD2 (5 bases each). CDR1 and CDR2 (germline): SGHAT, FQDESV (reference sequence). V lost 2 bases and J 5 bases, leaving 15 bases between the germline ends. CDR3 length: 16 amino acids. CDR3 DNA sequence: TGTGCCAGCAGCTTAATAGGGGACCCCCGGACCGGGGAGCTGTTTTTT. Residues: CASSLIGDPRTGELFF.

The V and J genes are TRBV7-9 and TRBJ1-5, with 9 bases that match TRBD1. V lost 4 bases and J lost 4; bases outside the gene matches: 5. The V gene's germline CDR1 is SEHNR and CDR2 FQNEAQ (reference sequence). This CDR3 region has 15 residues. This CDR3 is CASSSGTGWNQPQHF. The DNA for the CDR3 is TGTGCCAGCAGCTCAGGGACAGGGTGGAATCAGCCCCAGCATTTT.

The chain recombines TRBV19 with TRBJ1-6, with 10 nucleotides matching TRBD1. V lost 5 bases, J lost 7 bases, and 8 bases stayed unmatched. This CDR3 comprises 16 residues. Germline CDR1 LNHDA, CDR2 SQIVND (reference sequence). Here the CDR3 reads CASSREDRGGNSPLHF. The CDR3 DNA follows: TGTGCCAGTAGTCGGGAGGACAGGGGGGGGAATTCACCCCTCCACTTT.

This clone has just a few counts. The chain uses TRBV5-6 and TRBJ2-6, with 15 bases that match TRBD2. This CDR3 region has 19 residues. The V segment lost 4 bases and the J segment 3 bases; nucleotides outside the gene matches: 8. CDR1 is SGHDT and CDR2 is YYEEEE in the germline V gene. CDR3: CASSTIGTSGRIGANVLTF. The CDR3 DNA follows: TGTGCCAGCAGCACAATCGGGACTAGCGGGAGGATTGGGGCCAACGTCCTGACTTTC.

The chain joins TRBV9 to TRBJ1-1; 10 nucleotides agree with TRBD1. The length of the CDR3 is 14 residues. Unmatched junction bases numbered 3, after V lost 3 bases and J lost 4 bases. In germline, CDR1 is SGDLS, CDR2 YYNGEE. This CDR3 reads CASSAGQGITEAFF. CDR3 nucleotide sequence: TGTGCCAGCAGCGCGGGACAGGGGATCACTGAAGCTTTCTTT.

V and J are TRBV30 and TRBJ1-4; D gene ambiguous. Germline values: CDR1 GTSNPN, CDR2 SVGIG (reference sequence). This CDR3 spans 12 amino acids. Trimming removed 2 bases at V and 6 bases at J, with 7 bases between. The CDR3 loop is CAWSLNYEKLFF. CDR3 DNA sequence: TGTGCCTGGAGTCTAAACTATGAAAAACTGTTTTTT.

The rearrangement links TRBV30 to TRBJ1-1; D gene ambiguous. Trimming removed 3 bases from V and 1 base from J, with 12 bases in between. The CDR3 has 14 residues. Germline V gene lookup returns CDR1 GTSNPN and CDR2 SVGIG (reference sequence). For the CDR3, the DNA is TGTGCCTGGAGCCTTAGGGATGCGAACACTGAAGCTTTCTTT. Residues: CAWSLRDANTEAFF.

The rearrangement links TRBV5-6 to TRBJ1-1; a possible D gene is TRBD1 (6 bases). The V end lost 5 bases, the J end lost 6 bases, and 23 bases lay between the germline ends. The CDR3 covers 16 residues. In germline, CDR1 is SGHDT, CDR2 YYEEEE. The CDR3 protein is CASRLTTGRTAAEAFF. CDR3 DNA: TGTGCCAGCAGGTTAACGACGGGTCGGACAGCCGCTGAAGCTTTCTTT.

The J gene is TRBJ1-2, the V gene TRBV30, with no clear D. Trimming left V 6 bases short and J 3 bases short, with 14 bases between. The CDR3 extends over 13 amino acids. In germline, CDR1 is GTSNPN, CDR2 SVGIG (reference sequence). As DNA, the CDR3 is TGTGCCTGTTACAGAAGCCCGTACTATGGCTACACCTTC. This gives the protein CACYRSPYYGYTF.

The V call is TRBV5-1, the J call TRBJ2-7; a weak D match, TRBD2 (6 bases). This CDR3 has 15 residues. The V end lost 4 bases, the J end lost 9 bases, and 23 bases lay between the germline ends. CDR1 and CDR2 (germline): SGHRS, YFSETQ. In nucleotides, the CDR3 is TGCGCCAGCAGCGGAGGGGAGCGAGCGCTCCCAGGGCAGTACTTC. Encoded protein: CASSGGERALPGQYF.

The CDR3: CASSPLHTTNEKLFF. The DNA of the CDR3 is TGTGCCAGCAGCCCCTTACACACAACTAATGAAAAACTGTTTTTT. The chain joins TRBV9 to TRBJ1-4; D remains ambiguous. This CDR3 is 15 amino acids long. The ends were cut back, 4 bases at V and 0 bases at J, with 10 bases in the middle. Germline-derived CDR1 and CDR2 are SGDLS and YYNGEE.

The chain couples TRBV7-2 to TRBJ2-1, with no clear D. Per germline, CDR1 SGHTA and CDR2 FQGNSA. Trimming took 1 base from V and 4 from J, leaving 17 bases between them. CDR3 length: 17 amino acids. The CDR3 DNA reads TGTGCCAGCAGCTTAGTACTCGGGCCACCCCTATACAATGAGCAGTTCTTC. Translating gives CASSLVLGPPLYNEQFF.

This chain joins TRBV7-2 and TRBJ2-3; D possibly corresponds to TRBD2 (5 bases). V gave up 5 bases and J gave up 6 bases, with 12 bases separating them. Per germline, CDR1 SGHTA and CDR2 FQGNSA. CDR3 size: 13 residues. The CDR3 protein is CASSPEGRDTQYF. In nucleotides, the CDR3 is TGTGCCAGCAGCCCTGAGGGAAGGGATACGCAGTATTTT.

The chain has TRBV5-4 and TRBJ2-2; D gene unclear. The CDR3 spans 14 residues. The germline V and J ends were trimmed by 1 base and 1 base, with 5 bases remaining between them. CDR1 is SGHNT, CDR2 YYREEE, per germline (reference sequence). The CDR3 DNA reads TGTGCCAGCAGCTTGCGACAGAACACCGGGGAGCTGTTTTTT. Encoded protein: CASSLRQNTGELFF.

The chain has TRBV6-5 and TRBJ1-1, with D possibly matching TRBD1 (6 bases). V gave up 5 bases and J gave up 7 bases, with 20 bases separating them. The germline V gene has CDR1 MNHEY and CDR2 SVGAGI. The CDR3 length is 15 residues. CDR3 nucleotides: TGTGCCAGCAGTAGACAGGAACTATCTCGAGGTGAAGCTTTCTTT. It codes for CASSRQELSRGEAFF.

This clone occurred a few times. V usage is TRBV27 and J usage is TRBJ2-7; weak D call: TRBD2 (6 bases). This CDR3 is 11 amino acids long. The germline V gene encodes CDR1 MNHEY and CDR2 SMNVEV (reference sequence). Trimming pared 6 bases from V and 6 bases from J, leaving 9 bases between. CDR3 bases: TGTGCCAGCAGAAGACTAGGCGAGCAGTACTTC. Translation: CASRRLGEQYF.